The entry that follows covers one TCR beta chain sequence. As originally analysed: Amplification from reference gene primers served as the basis for estimated nucleated cell counts. Sequenced by immunoSEQ multiplex PCR; TCRdb stores in-frame clones only, minus some. The V and J calls and clone size were taken over from that table, and D and trimming were inferred from the DNA. In the table there are 80,000 to 100,000 clones, approximately 90% of which are singletons. This record comes from a study of blood T cell repertoires in COVID-19. Study-level background: Collection of acute and convalescent COVID-19 samples took place in the United States, Italy and Spain. Nucleic acid was either cDNA or gDNA, and it came from T cells, B-cell-depleted T cells, or PBMCs.

V was clipped by 3 bases and J by 10 bases, with 22 bases between them. This CDR3 has 17 residues. Germline assignment: CDR1 LGHNA and CDR2 YNFKEQ. The receptor was derived from an older man with acute or convalescent COVID-19. The V and J genes are TRBV4-2 and TRBJ1-6; D remains unclear. The source material was peripheral blood. The CDR3 DNA follows: TGTGCCAGCAGCCACAAAGAAGGTGAGGGTTACGAATCACCCCTCCACTTT. It encodes CASSHKEGEGYESPLHF.